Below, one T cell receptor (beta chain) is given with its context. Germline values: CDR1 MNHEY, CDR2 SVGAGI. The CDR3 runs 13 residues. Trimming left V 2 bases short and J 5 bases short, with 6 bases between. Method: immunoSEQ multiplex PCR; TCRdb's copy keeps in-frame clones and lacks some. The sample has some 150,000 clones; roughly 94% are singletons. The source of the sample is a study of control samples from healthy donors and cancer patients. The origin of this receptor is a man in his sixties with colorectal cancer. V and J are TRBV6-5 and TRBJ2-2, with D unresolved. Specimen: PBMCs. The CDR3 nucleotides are TGTGCCAGCAGTTACCAATCAACCGGGGAGCTGTTTTTT. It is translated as CASSYQSTGELFF.